This T cell receptor beta chain originates from a study of breast tumors, draining lymph nodes, adjacent tissues. The table lists this clonotype with a few counts. Its specificity is not known. With a much larger clone just one base away, this may be a read error. The CDR3 consists of 15 residues. CDR1 LGHDT and CDR2 YNNKEL come from the germline V gene (reference sequence). The germline V and J ends were trimmed by 11 bases and 0 bases, with 18 bases remaining between them. Breast cancer patients provided tissue from their axillary draining lymph nodes. TCRdb recomputed calls from the multiplex PCR reads with MiXCR, one row per CDR3 protein. The sample carries about 230,000 distinct CDR3 sequences, 32% recorded once. Overall study results and limits: Compared with basal-like, luminal-like tumors shared significantly more repertoire with nontumor tissue. Compared with lymph nodes, tumors were less diverse; compared with nontumor tissue, more. That most tumor T cells come from lymph nodes remained unproven. Most tumor T cells seemingly derive from lymph node, then expand in tumor.

The chain recombines TRBV3-1 with TRBJ2-3, with D possibly being TRBD1 (5 bases). The receptor was derived from a female donor with breast cancer. Some clones in this sample may be carry-over from other donors' samples. Material: axillary lymph node tissue. The CDR3 loop reads CAGTLGQLSTDTQYF. In DNA form, the CDR3 reads TGTGCCGGCACCTTGGGGCAGTTAAGCACAGATACGCAGTATTTT.